The clone carrying this TCR beta chain was detected once. The sample is drawn from a study of blood T cell repertoires in COVID-19. Trimming removed 1 base at V and 0 bases at J, with 8 bases between. The CDR3 contains 14 residues. CDR1 is SGHRS, CDR2 YFSETQ, per germline. Profiled with immunoSEQ multiplex PCR; TCRdb holds only in-frame clones, not every one. The data show a few hundred thousand clones, more than 85% seen once. V is TRBV5-1 and J is TRBJ2-7, with no clear D. This TCR was recovered from a woman in her sixties or seventies with COVID-19, enrolled during active disease. Specimen: peripheral blood. The CDR3 reads CASSLLPVSYEQYF. The CDR3 nucleotides are TGCGCCAGCAGCTTGCTCCCGGTCTCCTACGAGCAGTACTTC.